A single sample is the source of the 22 T cell receptor beta chains below, sequenced in a study of tumor and adjacent non-tumor tissue in lung cancer. Three rounds of nested PCR, following a modified ARM-PCR protocol, produced the TCRbeta library. TCRdb re-analysed the multiplex PCR reads in MiXCR, keeping a single row per CDR3 protein. Of roughly 93,000 distinct CDR3 sequences listed, 67% were seen once; the top ten hold around 18%. No cell sorting was done before RNA was extracted from the tissue. The sequenced sample was lung tumor tissue. These receptors all come from a man in his sixties with non-small cell lung cancer.

Note on this clonotype: Its ends do not fully match the called genes, so a read error is possible. The rearrangement links TRBV28 to TRBJ2-7, with TRBD1 as a possible D gene (5 bases). This CDR3 spans 14 amino acids. CDR1 MDHEN and CDR2 SYDVKM come from the germline V gene. The CDR3 nucleotides are TGTGCCAGCGGGTGGGTCAGGGCTCGCTACGAGCAGTACTTT. It is translated as CASGWVRARYEQYF.

V is TRBV4-2 and J is TRBJ1-5; D is possibly TRBD1 (6 bases). The CDR3 has 15 amino acids. Germline loops: CDR1 LGHNA, CDR2 YNFKEQ. Trimming took off 2 bases at V and 3 bases at J, with 11 bases between the two ends. The CDR3 loop is CASSQSRGFNQPQHF. CDR3 DNA sequence: TGTGCCAGCAGCCAAAGCAGGGGATTCAATCAGCCCCAGCATTTT.

This clonotype came up many times. This chain joins TRBV11-2 and TRBJ2-3; TRBD2 aligns across 7 bases. The CDR3 consists of 15 residues. The trim removed 3 bases at V and 1 base at J, leaving 4 bases unmatched. Germline values: CDR1 SGHAT, CDR2 FQNNGV. CDR3 amino acids: CASSFGLGRTDTQYF. The CDR3 bases are TGTGCCAGCAGCTTCGGACTAGGACGCACAGATACGCAGTATTTT.

On this clonotype itself: Given a much more abundant clone one base away, this may be a read error. The chain employs TRBV4-1 and TRBJ1-1; TRBD1 is a possible D gene (5 bases). The CDR3 contains 15 residues. Germline assignment: CDR1 MGHRA and CDR2 YSYEKL. The CDR3 reads CASSQVMGENTETFF. The CDR3 coding sequence is TGCGCCAGCAGCCAAGTCATGGGGGAGAACACTGAAACTTTCTTT.

The sample holds one count of this clonotype. A read error is possible here, since a much larger clone lies one base away. The chain couples TRBV11-2 to TRBJ2-6; 8 bases match TRBD2. With 5 bases clipped from V and 0 bases from J, the junction kept 12 bases outside the gene matches. The CDR3 is made up of 19 amino acids. Germline V gene lookup returns CDR1 SGHAT and CDR2 FQNNGV. The CDR3 bases are TGTGCCAGCAGCCCTATATCGGGAGGGGGAGCCTCTGGGGCCAACGTCCTGACTTTC. Encoded protein: CASSPISGGGASGANVLTF.

To note about this clonotype: One end of the junction is discordant with germline, which a read error may explain. This sequence joins TRBV6-2 or TRBV6-3 and TRBJ2-3, with 9 bases identical to TRBD1. CDR1 MNHEY and CDR2 SVGEGT come from the germline V gene. The CDR3 length is 16 residues. As DNA, the CDR3 is TGTGCCACCAGTTCCGGACAGGGGCTGGGCACAGATATGCAGTATTTT. Amino acids: CATSSGQGLGTDMQYF.

This clonotype was counted ten times or more. The chain is built from TRBV6-5 and TRBJ1-6; D not certain. Germline CDR1 and CDR2: MNHEY and SVGAGI. V was clipped by 5 bases and J by 2 bases, with 13 bases between them. The CDR3 consists of 16 residues. CDR3 loop: CASSNREITYNSPLHF. The CDR3 coding sequence is TGTGCCAGCAGTAACCGCGAGATTACCTATAATTCACCCCTCCACTTT.

The chain joins TRBV12-3 or TRBV12-4 to TRBJ2-4; D remains unclear. The CDR3 spans 14 residues. V was shortened by 4 bases and J by 3 bases, with 10 bases between the two germline ends. The CDR3 loop is CASSYQEVKNIQYF. The CDR3, as DNA: TGTGCCAGCAGTTACCAGGAAGTCAAAAACATTCAGTACTTC.

Of note for this clonotype: An end of the junction does not agree with germline; a read error may underlie this. The genes are TRBV5-5 and TRBJ1-2, with a weak D call TRBD1 (5 bases). Germline-derived CDR1 and CDR2 are SGHKS and YYEKEE (reference sequence). The length of the CDR3 is 13 residues. The CDR3 DNA reads TGTGCCAGCAGCACGGCTGGGGGAATCGGCTACACCTTT. It yields the protein CASSTAGGIGYTF.

The chain uses TRBV7-9 and TRBJ1-6; D call uncertain. From germline, CDR1 is SEHNR and CDR2 FQNEAQ (reference sequence). Trimming took 8 bases from V and 10 from J, leaving 18 bases between them. CDR3 size: 14 residues. CDR3 sequence reads: CASGRQAPGSPLHF. CDR3 sequence (DNA): TGTGCCAGCGGACGCCAAGCTCCAGGCTCACCCCTCCACTTT.

This clonotype has a handful of counts. V is TRBV30 and J is TRBJ2-5, with 11 bases aligning to TRBD2. CDR3 length: 15 amino acids. Germline CDR1 reads GTSNPN; CDR2 reads SVGIG (reference sequence). Germline trimming cut 0 bases from V and 1 base from J; bases unmatched to any gene: 1. The CDR3: CAWSVLAGVQETQYF. The CDR3 DNA is TGTGCCTGGAGTGTACTAGCGGGAGTCCAAGAGACCCAGTACTTC.

For this clonotype: This CDR3 fails to terminate in the conserved phenylalanine or tryptophan, so it likely reflects a read error. The J gene is TRBJ1-2, the V gene TRBV7-9; D not resolved. CDR1 is SEHNR and CDR2 is FQNEAQ in the germline V gene (reference sequence). The CDR3 loop spans 14 amino acids. The V end lost 1 base, the J end lost 4 bases, and 10 bases lay between the germline ends. CDR3 sequence reads: CASSLGGFSYGYTI. The DNA for the CDR3 is TGTGCCAGCAGCTTAGGAGGGTTTTCCTATGGCTACACCATC.

In its sample, this clonotype was seen a few times. A read error may explain this, as a much larger clone is one base away. The chain is built from TRBV12-3 or TRBV12-4 and TRBJ2-4; TRBD2 is a possible D gene (5 bases). This CDR3 region has 16 residues. CDR3 bases: TGTGCCTGCAGTTTAGCGCAGGTTGGGGCCAAAAACATTCAGTACTTC. Protein product: CACSLAQVGAKNIQYF.

This clonotype showed up many times. The V gene is TRBV12-3 or TRBV12-4, the J gene TRBJ1-3, with D hard to call. Deletions cut 0 bases from V and 4 bases from J, with 7 bases between. This CDR3 spans 14 amino acids. CDR3 nucleotides: TGTGCCAGCAGTTTAGCCCGTCCGGGAAACACCATATATTTT. Translating gives CASSLARPGNTIYF.

This clonotype has only a few counts. A clone one base away is much larger, so this may be a read error. The chain couples TRBV7-3 to TRBJ2-2, with 8 bases fitting TRBD1. The germline gives CDR1 SGHTA, CDR2 FQGTGA. The CDR3 is made up of 13 amino acids. The CDR3 loop is CACSLDRAGELFF. The CDR3, as DNA: TGTGCCTGCAGCCTGGACAGGGCCGGGGAGCTGTTTTTT. Together with reference TRBV7-3 and TRBJ2-2, the CDR3 gives the full variable domain: GAGVSQTPSNKVTEKGKYVELRCDPISGHTALYWYRQSLGQGPEFLIYFQGTGAADDSGLPNDRFFAVRPEGSVSTLKIQRTERGDSAVYLCACSLDRAGELFFGEGSRLTVL.

The genes are TRBV29-1 and TRBJ2-1; D unclear. The germline CDR1 and CDR2 sequences are SQVTM and ANQGSEA. The CDR3 extends over 11 amino acids. CDR3 protein: CIVSWPNEQFF. Here the CDR3 DNA reads TGCATCGTCTCCTGGCCAAATGAGCAGTTCTTC.

Points on this clonotype: Germline and junction disagree at one end, which may indicate a read error. The chain combines TRBV4-1 with TRBJ2-7, with 8 nucleotides matching TRBD1. The CDR3 sequence is 17 residues long. Germline CDR1 and CDR2: MGHRA and YSYEKL. DNA for the CDR3: TGTGCCAGCAGCCAATGCTCCCCGAGACAGGGGCTCCACGAGCAGTACTTC. This translates into CASSQCSPRQGLHEQYF.

The gene calls are TRBV12-3 or TRBV12-4 and TRBJ1-4; unclear D gene. CDR3 length: 16 amino acids. Trimming stripped 8 bases from V and 0 bases from J, with 16 bases between. CDR3 region: CASCLVIGPTNEKLFF. CDR3 bases: TGTGCCAGCTGCCTAGTAATTGGGCCAACTAATGAAAAACTGTTTTTT.

Comments on this clonotype: This may stem from a read error, because a much larger clone lies one nucleotide away. The CDR3 loop reads CASSADWGTDTQYF. CDR3 nucleotide sequence: TGCGCCAGCAGTGCAGATTGGGGCACAGATACGCAGTATTTT. The rearrangement uses TRBV5-1 and TRBJ2-3; D is unclear. CDR3 length equals 14 residues. Trimming left V 5 bases short and J 1 base short, with 11 bases between. The germline gives CDR1 SGHRS, CDR2 YFSETQ.

This clonotype was picked up a small number of times. The chain joins TRBV2 to TRBJ2-7; no definite D call. Per germline, CDR1 SNHLY and CDR2 FYNNEI. The CDR3 consists of 11 residues. The ends were cut back, 2 bases at V and 2 bases at J, with 1 base in the middle. CDR3 loop: CASSETYEQYF. The CDR3 DNA reads as TGTGCCAGCAGTGAAACCTACGAGCAGTACTTC.

V gene TRBV11-2 combines with J gene TRBJ2-7; TRBD2 matches 7 bases. The V gene's germline CDR1 is SGHAT and CDR2 FQNNGV. V dropped 5 bases and J dropped 8; count of bases not matched to a gene: 6. The CDR3 is 12 amino acids. CDR3 nucleotides: TGTGCCAGCAGCCCCACACTAGCGCAGCAGTACTTC. Residues: CASSPTLAQQYF.

The count of this clonotype is one. At one end the junction does not follow the germline gene, possibly because of a read error. The genes are TRBV5-6 and TRBJ2-1; possibly TRBD2 for D (6 bases). Looked up from germline, CDR1 is SGHDT and CDR2 is YYEEEE. The length of the CDR3 is 18 residues. The CDR3 DNA sequence: TGTGCCAGCAGCTTGGTATCTTTTTCGACTAGGGAGAACAATGAGGAGTTCTTC. Translation: CASSLVSFSTRENNEEFF.